This T cell receptor (beta chain) was sequenced during a study of cytomegalovirus exposure and HLA in healthy donors. The primer mix had 60 Vbeta and 13 Jbeta primers. Source study methods: Some 11 million of the 80 million or so unique TCR beta chains counted in a later analysis were shared. The protocol was immunoSEQ multiplex PCR, while the TCRdb copy is restricted to in-frame clones and leaves out a portion. The DNA gave D and trimming, while V, J and clone size come from that table. The sample lists roughly 190,000 clones; roughly 83% were seen once. V lost 6 bases to trimming and J lost 4 bases; unmatched junction nucleotides: 5. Germline lookup yields CDR1 LNHNV and CDR2 YYDKDF (reference sequence). CDR3 length: 14 residues.

The specimen was PBMCs. The sequence derives from a woman aged 45-60 years in good health and CMV-seronegative. The chain is built from TRBV15 and TRBJ1-4; 7 bases line up with TRBD1. DNA for the CDR3: TGTGCCACCAGGCGACAGGGTTATAATGAAAAACTGTTTTTT. Its translation: CATRRQGYNEKLFF.